The T cell receptor beta chain under discussion was sequenced for a study of blood T cell repertoires in COVID-19. As originally analysed: Quantification of nucleated cells was approximated via reference gene primer amplification. Measured with immunoSEQ multiplex PCR; TCRdb has only the in-frame clones, and not every one. V, J and clone size reflect that table, while D and trimming were determined from the DNA. Among some 250,000 clones, around 87% were seen once, and the ten largest hold more than 4.5%. V dropped 2 bases and J dropped 4; count of bases not matched to a gene: 7. Germline CDR1 MNHEY, CDR2 SVGEGT. The CDR3 totals 16 residues.

The specimen sequenced was peripheral blood. The TCR was taken from a woman aged 60-70 years with COVID-19, enrolled during active disease. The J gene is TRBJ1-3, the V gene TRBV6-2 or TRBV6-3, with 8 bases lining up with TRBD1. CDR3 coding DNA: TGTGCCAGCAGTTACCAGGGGGCGTTTGGAGGAAACACCATATATTTT. Protein product: CASSYQGAFGGNTIYF.